This T cell receptor (beta chain) was captured in a study of T cells after yellow fever vaccination. From germline, CDR1 is SNHLY and CDR2 FYNNEI. V lost 7 bases and J lost 4; bases outside the gene matches: 6. The CDR3 is made up of 14 amino acids. They built TCR cDNA with 5'RACE template switching, a step that put in a universal primer site and UMIs. TCRdb fed the 5' RACE reads into MiXCR, producing one record per CDR3 protein. Here the sample spans about 360,000 distinct CDR3 sequences, approximately 5.7% being singletons. This clonotype has a handful of counts. The TCR comes from a man younger than 45 who received the YFV17D yellow fever vaccine. The sequenced sample was PBMCs, obtained 5 days after the yellow fever booster vaccination. This chain uses TRBV2 with TRBJ2-7, with 11 bases aligning to TRBD2. The CDR3 nucleotides read TGTGCCAGCAATGTAGCGGGAGGGCCGTACGAGCAGTACTTC. This encodes CASNVAGGPYEQYF.